A selection of T cell receptor beta chains follows, all from one sample in a study of CXCR3-negative and CXCR3-positive naive CD8 T cells. For each CDR3 protein, TCRdb gives one entry from its re-call of the 5' RACE reads, without DNA. The sample features about 120,000 distinct CDR3 sequences, with less than 0.3% in its top ten. Sequenced input: naive CXCR3- CD8+ T cells from blood. These TCRs come from a human donor in good health. Some clones in this sample may be carry-over from other donors' samples. CDR3s include the opening cysteine and the closing phenylalanine or tryptophan.

CDR3 protein	V gene	J gene
CASSPRTGKSTGELFF	TRBV5-1	TRBJ2-2
CASSLDRQFNLAGEKTDTQYF	TRBV11-2	TRBJ2-3
CASSPSTEAFF	TRBV7-9	TRBJ1-1
CASSRTGDDREKLFF	TRBV9	TRBJ1-4
CASSFNGAVSYEQYF	TRBV27	TRBJ2-7
CASSDRSLKYNEQFF	TRBV12-3/TRBV12-4	TRBJ2-1
CASSLIADTQYF	TRBV5-4	TRBJ2-3
CASSLESGTAAYNEQFF	TRBV7-8	TRBJ2-1
CASSLWGRTDTQYF	TRBV28	TRBJ2-3
CASLEGETYNEQFF	TRBV6-2/TRBV6-3	TRBJ2-1
CASSHGTGVSYEQYF	TRBV4-2	TRBJ2-7
CASSYVLDSTGELFF	TRBV6-2/TRBV6-3	TRBJ2-2
CASSSQGAGETQYF	TRBV9	TRBJ2-5
CASSYSWTPFYEQYF	TRBV6-5	TRBJ2-7
CASGPGLYNEQFF	TRBV12-5	TRBJ2-1
CSVPPTALVGYTF	TRBV20-1	TRBJ1-2
CSVEGWGESSYEQYF	TRBV29-1	TRBJ2-7
CASSFASTDTPYF	TRBV27	TRBJ2-3
CASSSGLADLTGELFF	TRBV7-9	TRBJ2-2
CASQGTVNTGELFF	TRBV28	TRBJ2-2
CAISESSNSRSQETQYF	TRBV10-3	TRBJ2-5
CSVVSRGEQYF	TRBV29-1	TRBJ2-7
CASSSPYEQFF	TRBV28	TRBJ2-1
CASSQGSRFSQETQYF	TRBV4-1	TRBJ2-5
CASSLATVGEQYF	TRBV13	TRBJ2-7
CASSPLLARQYF	TRBV28	TRBJ2-3
CASSLIPPGPNEQFF	TRBV12-3/TRBV12-4	TRBJ2-1
CSIEEPGLAGGLGTQYF	TRBV29-1	TRBJ2-3
CASSQLAGVGNTGELFF	TRBV7-8	TRBJ2-2
CASSLRQLIQPQHF	TRBV12-3/TRBV12-4	TRBJ1-5
CASSEMDTNNQPQHF	TRBV10-2	TRBJ1-5
CASSPVRLAGSYEQYF	TRBV6-2/TRBV6-3	TRBJ2-7
CSAHETGGFTIYF	TRBV29-1	TRBJ1-3
CASSIGGGGPQHF	TRBV19	TRBJ1-5
CASSLSNRGYTF	TRBV9	TRBJ1-2
CASSLGGVNEQFF	TRBV12-3/TRBV12-4	TRBJ2-1
CASTLSGWADTQYF	TRBV11-1	TRBJ2-3
CASSHPDRDRGELFF	TRBV23-1	TRBJ2-2
CSVQGLLGEQYF	TRBV29-1	TRBJ2-7
CASISTGGRTEAFF	TRBV6-2/TRBV6-3	TRBJ1-1
CASSFDRFNTEAFF	TRBV28	TRBJ1-1
CASSYSPGFDTEAFF	TRBV6-5	TRBJ1-1
CASSLEHAPHYEQYF	TRBV7-9	TRBJ2-7
CASSEVPGGYFEAFF	TRBV2	TRBJ1-1
CSVEDLTVGTEAFF	TRBV29-1	TRBJ1-1
CASSPPERTNQETQYF	TRBV7-9	TRBJ2-5
CASSFARPTTGELFF	TRBV12-3/TRBV12-4	TRBJ2-2
CASSPRDTEAFF	TRBV12-3/TRBV12-4	TRBJ1-1
CASSSTWTSGRALSYNEQFF	TRBV12-1	TRBJ2-1
CASSLAWGSSTDTQYF	TRBV7-6	TRBJ2-3
CSVGIRVQETQYF	TRBV29-1	TRBJ2-5
CASSPSNGFTDTHYF	TRBV12-3/TRBV12-4	TRBJ2-3
CASKGAGGYTF	TRBV2	TRBJ1-2
CATSRDRGLSGTYNEQFF	TRBV15	TRBJ2-1
CASSQDDRTYEQYF	TRBV4-2	TRBJ2-7
CASSLDGFATNEKLFF	TRBV5-5	TRBJ1-4
CASSQETRKDEQYF	TRBV14	TRBJ2-7
CASSLEDRVSHEQYF	TRBV5-5	TRBJ2-7